This T cell receptor beta chain was sequenced during a study of Graves' ophthalmopathy and Graves' hyperthyroidism. Study-wide results and caveats: The authors also found most expanded thyroid clonotypes above 0.001 frequency in blood.

RNA served as the template for amplifying TCR beta CDR3 regions. RT-PCR was first run with HTBI primers, then multiplex PCR in a second round. MiXCR, run by TCRdb on the multiplex PCR reads, gives a single entry per CDR3 protein. The table records about 600,000 distinct CDR3 sequences, just under 40% of them present only once. Points on this clonotype: Its target is not known.

The junction had 1 base not matched to a gene; V was cut back by 3 bases and J by 7 bases. CDR3 length: 13 residues. Germline V lookup: CDR1 SGHVS, CDR2 FQNEAQ. V usage is TRBV7-8 and J usage is TRBJ2-5; TRBD1 agrees at 11 bases. The sequence came from an adult man with Graves' hyperthyroidism. The specimen sequenced was peripheral blood or thyroid tissue (not recorded which). This CDR3 reads CASSLDRGRTQYF. As DNA, the CDR3 is TGTGCCAGCAGCTTGGACAGGGGGCGGACCCAGTACTTC.